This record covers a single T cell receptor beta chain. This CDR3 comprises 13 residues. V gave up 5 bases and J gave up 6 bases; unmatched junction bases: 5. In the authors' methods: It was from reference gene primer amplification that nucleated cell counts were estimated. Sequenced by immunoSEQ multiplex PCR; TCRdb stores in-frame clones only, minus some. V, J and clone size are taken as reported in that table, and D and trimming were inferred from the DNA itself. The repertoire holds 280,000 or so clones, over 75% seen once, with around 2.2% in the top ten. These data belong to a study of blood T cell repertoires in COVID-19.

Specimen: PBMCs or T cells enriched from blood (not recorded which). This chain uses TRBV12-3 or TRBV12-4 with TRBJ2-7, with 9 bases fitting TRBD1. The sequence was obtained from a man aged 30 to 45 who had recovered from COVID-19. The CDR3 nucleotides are TGTGCCAGCAGTACGGGACAGGGATTCGAGCAGTACTTC. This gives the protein CASSTGQGFEQYF.